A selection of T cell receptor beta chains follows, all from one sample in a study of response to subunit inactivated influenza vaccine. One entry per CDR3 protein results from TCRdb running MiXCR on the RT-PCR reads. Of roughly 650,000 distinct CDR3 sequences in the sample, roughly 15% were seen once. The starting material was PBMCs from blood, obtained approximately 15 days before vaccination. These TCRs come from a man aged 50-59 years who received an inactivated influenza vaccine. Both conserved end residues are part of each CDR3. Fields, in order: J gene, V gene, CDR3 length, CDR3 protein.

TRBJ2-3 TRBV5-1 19 CASSLGTGPLTGSTDTQYF
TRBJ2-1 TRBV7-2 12 CASTIIRNEQFF
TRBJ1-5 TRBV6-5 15 CASSYSVTGNQPQHF
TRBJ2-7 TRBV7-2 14 CASSLATYSYEQYF
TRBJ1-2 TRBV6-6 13 CASVGKGVYGYTF
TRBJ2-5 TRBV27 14 CASSFFAGAETQYF
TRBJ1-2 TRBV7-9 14 CASSLLPWTGGYTF
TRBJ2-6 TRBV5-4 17 CASSLQTGSSGANVLTF
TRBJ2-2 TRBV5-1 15 CASSLGPGLAGELFF
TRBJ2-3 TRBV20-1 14 CSAAALARTDTQYF
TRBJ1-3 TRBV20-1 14 CSASSGSSGNTIYF
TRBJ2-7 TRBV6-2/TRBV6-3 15 CASRRTSGGPYEQYF
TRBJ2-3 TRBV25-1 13 CASGSLTVDTQYF
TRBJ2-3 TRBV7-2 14 CASSERGGRRVQYF
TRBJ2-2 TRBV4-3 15 CASSQVVRASGELFF
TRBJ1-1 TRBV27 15 CASSFSREVSTEAFF
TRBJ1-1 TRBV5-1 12 CASSLHANEAFF
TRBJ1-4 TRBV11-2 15 CASSLEGLENEKLFF
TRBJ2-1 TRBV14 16 CASSSLAGGAYNEQFF
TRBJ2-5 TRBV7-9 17 CASTEGSIGLGQETQYF
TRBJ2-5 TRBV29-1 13 CSVQGQGGETQYF
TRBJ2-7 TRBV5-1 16 CASSGRTSGSTYEQYF
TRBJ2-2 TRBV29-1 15 CSVEDRRANTGELFF
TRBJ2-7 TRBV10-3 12 CASREGDYEQYF
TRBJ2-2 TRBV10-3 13 CAILDRNTGELFF
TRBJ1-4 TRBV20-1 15 CSARDARGTNEKLFF
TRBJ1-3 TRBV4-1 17 CASSQTPSQGAGNTIYF
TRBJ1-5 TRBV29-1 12 CSQANSNQPQHF
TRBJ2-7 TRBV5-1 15 CASSLAVTGGYEQYF
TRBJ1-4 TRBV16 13 CASSQFRNEKLFF
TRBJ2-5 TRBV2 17 CASSERVLGRLQETQYF
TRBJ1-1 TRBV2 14 CASIESRTTAEAFF
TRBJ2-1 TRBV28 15 CASSVVASPMLEQFF
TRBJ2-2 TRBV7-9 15 CASSRQTGHTGELFF
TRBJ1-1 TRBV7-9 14 CASSPLLVVLEAFF
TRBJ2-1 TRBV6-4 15 CASSPSAGGPREQFF